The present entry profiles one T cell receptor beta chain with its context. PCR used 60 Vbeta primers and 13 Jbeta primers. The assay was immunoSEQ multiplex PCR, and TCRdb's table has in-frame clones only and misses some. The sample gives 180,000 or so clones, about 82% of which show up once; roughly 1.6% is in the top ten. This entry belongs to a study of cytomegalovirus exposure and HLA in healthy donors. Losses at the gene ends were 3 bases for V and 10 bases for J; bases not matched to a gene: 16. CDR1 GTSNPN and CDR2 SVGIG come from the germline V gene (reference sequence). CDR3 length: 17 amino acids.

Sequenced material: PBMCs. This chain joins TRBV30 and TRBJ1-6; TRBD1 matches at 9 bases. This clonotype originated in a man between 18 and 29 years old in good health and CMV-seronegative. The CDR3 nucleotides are TGTGCCTGGAGCGGCCCGCGGGACAGGGTCGGGTGGTCACCCCTCCACTTT. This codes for CAWSGPRDRVGWSPLHF.